Below, 31 T cell receptor beta chains from the same sample are listed, as sequenced in a study of blood T cells in healthy people across ages. Together with a sample-barcoded 5' primer, a J-beta primer mix was included in a second PCR lasting roughly 6 to 12 cycles. One entry per CDR3 protein results from TCRdb running MiXCR on the 5' RACE reads. The data hold 1.8 million or so distinct CDR3 sequences, with about two fifths observed a single time. Material for sequencing was blood. All receptors come from a human donor in good health.

The chain employs TRBV7-2 and TRBJ2-5, with a tentative D call TRBD1 (8 bases). From germline, CDR1 is SGHTA and CDR2 FQGNSA. Trimming stripped 6 bases from V and 5 bases from J, with 19 bases between. CDR3 length equals 15 residues. The chain's CDR3 is CASRLQGGPRETQYF. CDR3 nucleotide sequence: TGTGCCAGCAGATTACAGGGGGGGCCCCGGGAGACCCAGTACTTC.

The chain recombines TRBV13 with TRBJ2-3; possible D gene TRBD2, 6 bases. The CDR3 runs 15 residues. Trimming cost V 5 bases and J 1 base, with 13 bases left between them. Per germline, CDR1 PRHDT and CDR2 FYEKMQ (reference sequence). CDR3 DNA: TGTGCCAGCAGCCCGCTGACTAGGGGCACAGATACGCAGTATTTT. Its protein product is CASSPLTRGTDTQYF.

This chain links TRBV20-1 with TRBJ2-5; D is unclear. Trimming stripped 0 bases from V and 2 bases from J, with 16 bases between. CDR1 is DFQATT, CDR2 SNEGSKA, per germline (reference sequence). The CDR3 totals 16 residues. CDR3 protein: CSARDRVAALQETQYF. The CDR3 nucleotides read TGCAGTGCTAGAGACCGGGTAGCAGCCCTTCAAGAGACCCAGTACTTC.

J is TRBJ1-5 and V is TRBV7-2; no reliable D call. This CDR3 spans 14 amino acids. The V end lost 6 bases, the J end lost 3 bases, and 12 bases lay between the germline ends. The V gene's germline CDR1 is SGHTA and CDR2 FQGNSA. CDR3 sequence: CASSRTYDNQPQHF. Written as DNA, the CDR3 is TGTGCCAGCAGTCGTACCTATGACAATCAGCCCCAGCATTTT.

This clonotype was observed many times. The V gene is TRBV20-1, the J gene TRBJ2-7; TRBD1 agrees at 7 bases. This CDR3 has 14 amino acids. J was trimmed by 3 bases and V by 1 base; bases with no gene match: 6. The V gene's germline CDR1 is DFQATT and CDR2 SNEGSKA (reference sequence). This chain's CDR3 is CSARGQGVGYEQYF. CDR3 nucleotides: TGCAGTGCTAGAGGACAGGGAGTGGGCTACGAGCAGTACTTC.

The genes are TRBV15 and TRBJ2-3; no firm D call. Germline V CDR1 and CDR2: LNHNV, YYDKDF (reference sequence). The CDR3 sequence is 13 residues long. V was shortened by 0 bases and J by 6 bases, with 7 bases between the two germline ends. CDR3 sequence reads: CATSRDSPDTQYF. The CDR3 coding sequence is TGTGCCACCAGCAGAGATTCCCCCGATACGCAGTATTTT.

This sequence joins TRBV2 and TRBJ2-5, with D unresolved. V dropped 6 bases and J dropped 5 bases, with 16 bases sitting between them. Per germline, CDR1 SNHLY and CDR2 FYNNEI. The CDR3 loop spans 14 amino acids. The CDR3 protein is CASRRIGRSETQYF. The DNA of the CDR3 is TGTGCCAGCAGGAGAATTGGTCGGAGCGAGACCCAGTACTTC.

A few counts support this clonotype. The chain has TRBV4-1 and TRBJ1-2, with no clear D. V dropped 0 bases and J dropped 3 bases, with 17 bases sitting between them. This CDR3 contains 17 residues. CDR1 and CDR2 from the germline V gene are MGHRA and YSYEKL. The CDR3 sequence: CASSQETVDGHYYGYTF. CDR3 in DNA: TGCGCCAGCAGCCAAGAGACGGTCGACGGCCACTACTATGGCTACACCTTC.

This clonotype has more than one count but fewer than ten. The chain combines TRBV9 with TRBJ2-5; D gene ambiguous. This CDR3 region has 15 residues. Trimming removed 0 bases at V and 5 bases at J, with 14 bases between. Looked up from germline, CDR1 is SGDLS and CDR2 is YYNGEE. The CDR3 bases are TGTGCCAGCAGCGTAGGAAGAGGCGTCTGGGAGACCCAGTACTTC. Amino acid sequence: CASSVGRGVWETQYF.

The rearrangement uses TRBV9 and TRBJ1-4; D is perhaps TRBD1 (6 bases). Looked up from germline, CDR1 is SGDLS and CDR2 is YYNGEE. The CDR3 runs to 15 residues. Trimming left V 0 bases short and J 7 bases short, with 13 bases between. Written as DNA, the CDR3 is TGTGCCAGCAGCGTAGCCGGGGGCGGGGGTGAAAAACTGTTTTTT. Translated, it gives CASSVAGGGGEKLFF. The variable domain in full, completed from reference TRBV9 and TRBJ1-4, reads DSGVTQTPKHLITATGQRVTLRCSPRSGDLSVYWYQQSLDQGLQFLIQYYNGEERAKGNILERFSAQQFPDLHSELNLSSLELGDSALYFCASSVAGGGGEKLFFGSGTQLSVL.

This chain joins TRBV5-6 and TRBJ2-5; no clear D. The CDR3 has 13 residues. Trimming took off 1 base at V and 0 bases at J, with 4 bases between the two ends. The germline CDR1 and CDR2 sequences are SGHDT and YYEEEE. CDR3 DNA sequence: TGTGCCAGCAGCTTGTTCCACCAAGAGACCCAGTACTTC. Amino acids: CASSLFHQETQYF. Complete variable domain (other parts from reference TRBV5-6 and TRBJ2-5): DAGVTQSPTHLIKTRGQQVTLRCSPKSGHDTVSWYQQALGQGPQFIFQYYEEEERQRGNFPDRFSGHQFPNYSSELNVNALLLGDSALYLCASSLFHQETQYFGPGTRLLVL.

The chain links TRBV4-3 to TRBJ2-1, with D possibly matching TRBD2 (6 bases). Trimming shortened V by 3 bases and J by 4 bases, and 13 bases separated the two germline ends. The CDR3 runs to 15 residues. The germline gives CDR1 LGHNA, CDR2 YSLEER. The CDR3 region is CASSHLKGLYNEQFF. The DNA of the CDR3 is TGCGCCAGCAGCCACCTAAAGGGACTTTACAATGAGCAGTTCTTC.

There are a few counts of this clonotype. This chain links TRBV29-1 with TRBJ2-3; the D gene is possibly TRBD1 (5 bases). This CDR3 has 16 amino acids. Trimming removed 7 bases at V and 4 bases at J, with 24 bases between. Germline values: CDR1 SQVTM, CDR2 ANQGSEA. The CDR3 coding sequence is TGCAGCGCCTTCTTCCGACAGTTAATTGTGGCAGATACGCAGTATTTT. It codes for CSAFFRQLIVADTQYF.

The chain combines TRBV2 with TRBJ1-4; the D gene is possibly TRBD1 (6 bases). V was cut by 9 bases and J by 8 bases, with 16 bases left in between. The germline V gene has CDR1 SNHLY and CDR2 FYNNEI. The CDR3 contains 13 residues. The CDR3 here is CASSDLQGEKLFF. The DNA of the CDR3 is TGTGCCAGTTCGGACCTCCAGGGGGAAAAACTGTTTTTT. Filled out from reference TRBV2 and TRBJ1-4, the complete variable domain reads EPEVTQTPSHQVTQMGQEVILRCVPISNHLYFYWYRQILGQKVEFLVSFYNNEISEKSEIFDDQFSVERPDGSNFTLKIRSTKLEDSAMYFCASSDLQGEKLFFGSGTQLSVL.

This clonotype was counted between two and nine times. The chain links TRBV20-1 to TRBJ2-5, with 8 bases fitting TRBD2. Germline V gene data show CDR1 as DFQATT and CDR2 as SNEGSKA (reference sequence). The junction had 6 bases not matched to a gene; V was cut back by 7 bases and J by 5 bases. CDR3 length equals 12 residues. CDR3 amino acids: CSGAGVGETQYF. In nucleotides, the CDR3 is TGCAGTGGAGCGGGGGTGGGGGAGACCCAGTACTTC.

The chain couples TRBV4-3 to TRBJ2-1, with TRBD2 matching 11 bases. Per the germline V gene, CDR1 is LGHNA and CDR2 is YSLEER. This CDR3 is 20 amino acids long. V lost 0 bases to trimming and J lost 0 bases; unmatched junction nucleotides: 10. The CDR3 loop is CASSQDSPSGGPSSYNEQFF. The CDR3 bases are TGCGCCAGCAGCCAAGATTCTCCTAGCGGGGGGCCAAGCTCCTACAATGAGCAGTTCTTC.

The genes are TRBV28 and TRBJ1-1; D may be TRBD1 (5 bases). Per germline, CDR1 MDHEN and CDR2 SYDVKM. The CDR3 loop spans 14 amino acids. The V end lost 3 bases, the J end lost 2 bases, and 10 bases lay between the germline ends. CDR3 in amino acids: CASSFEGFNTEAFF. CDR3 sequence (DNA): TGTGCCAGCAGTTTTGAGGGGTTCAACACTGAAGCTTTCTTT.

V is TRBV28 and J is TRBJ2-7; TRBD2 agrees at 14 bases. Per germline, CDR1 MDHEN and CDR2 SYDVKM. The CDR3 consists of 15 residues. V lost 4 bases to trimming and J lost 3 bases; unmatched junction nucleotides: 2. The CDR3 nucleotides read TGTGCCAGCAGTTCGACTAGCGGGGGGGGCTACGAGCAGTACTTC. This translates into CASSSTSGGGYEQYF.

The chain is built from TRBV6-6 and TRBJ2-6; tentatively, D is TRBD1 (5 bases). V lost 0 bases, J lost 0 bases, and 6 bases lay in between. Germline V gives CDR1 MNHNY, CDR2 SVGAGI (reference sequence). This CDR3 has 16 amino acids. Here the CDR3 DNA reads TGTGCCAGCAGTTACTCGACAGCCTCTGGGGCCAACGTCCTGACTTTC. This translates into CASSYSTASGANVLTF.

As regards this clonotype: At one end, the junction sequence differs from germline, possibly due to a read error. This chain uses TRBV11-3 with TRBJ2-5; D is uncertain. This CDR3 contains 12 residues. Germline lookup yields CDR1 SGHNT and CDR2 YENEEA. The CDR3 sequence is CVSSNLLETQYF. The CDR3 bases are TGTGTCAGCAGCAACCTCCTTGAGACCCAGTACTTC.

The chain recombines TRBV5-5 with TRBJ2-1; TRBD2 matches 15 bases. The CDR3 spans 15 residues. J was trimmed by 8 bases and V by 3 bases; bases with no gene match: 3. Germline-derived CDR1 and CDR2 are SGHKS and YYEKEE (reference sequence). The CDR3 here is CASSWTSGGGYEQFF. CDR3 sequence (DNA): TGTGCCAGCAGCTGGACTAGCGGGGGGGGGTATGAGCAGTTCTTC.

This clonotype showed up just a few times. This chain joins TRBV7-8 and TRBJ2-5, with TRBD1 matching 11 bases. Trimming at V came to 4 bases and at J to 6 bases, leaving 16 bases not matched to a gene. This CDR3 region has 18 residues. CDR1 SGHVS and CDR2 FQNEAQ come from the germline V gene. CDR3 nucleotide sequence: TGTGCCAGCAGCTCGGGGACAGGGGGAAAGGGTTGGTCGAAGACCCAGTACTTC. This translates into CASSSGTGGKGWSKTQYF.

There are a few counts of this clonotype. The J gene is TRBJ2-4, the V gene TRBV7-2; D remains unclear. The J call is in doubt because the DNA end fits TRBJ2-7 better. The CDR3 has 15 residues. From germline, CDR1 is SGHTA and CDR2 FQGNSA. DNA of the CDR3: TGTGCCAGCAGCTTAGGGAACCAAATGGGCTACGAGCAGTACTTC. It encodes CASSLGNQMGYEQYF.

On this clonotype: A single base separates this from a much larger clone, so it may be a read error. For the CDR3, the DNA is TGTGCCACCAGTGACACCGGGACAGGGTCCCCCTACGAGCAGTTCTTC. Amino acids: CATSDTGTGSPYEQFF. The rearrangement links TRBV24-1 to TRBJ2-1, with TRBD1 matching 9 bases. Trimming cost V 4 bases and J 10 bases; bases outside gene matches: 13. The CDR3 runs 16 residues. Germline-derived CDR1 and CDR2 are KGHDR and SFDVKD.

There are a few counts of this clonotype. The rearrangement joins TRBV4-3 to TRBJ2-7; 8 bases fit TRBD1. V lost 1 base to trimming and J lost 4 bases; unmatched junction nucleotides: 9. Germline CDR1 reads LGHNA; CDR2 reads YSLEER. CDR3 length: 16 amino acids. The CDR3 DNA follows: TGCGCCAGCAGCCAAGTTGGACAGGGAAATCCGTACGAGCAGTACTTC. Protein: CASSQVGQGNPYEQYF.

The genes are TRBV2 and TRBJ1-1, with D maybe TRBD1 (5 bases). The germline V and J ends were trimmed by 2 bases and 7 bases, with 11 bases remaining between them. The CDR3 has 13 amino acids. Germline CDR1 reads SNHLY; CDR2 reads FYNNEI. CDR3 DNA sequence: TGTGCCAGCAGTGAAATGGAGGGGAATGAAGCTTTCTTT. Its protein is CASSEMEGNEAFF.

The table lists this clonotype with many counts. CDR3 in DNA: TGTGCCAGCTCACCAAATCAGGGAGGCACTGAAGCTTTCTTT. Its translation is CASSPNQGGTEAFF. The chain has TRBV18 and TRBJ1-1; perhaps TRBD1 as D (5 bases). Germline V CDR1 and CDR2: KGHSH, LQKENI. Trimming cost V 2 bases and J 4 bases, with 11 bases left between them. This CDR3 spans 14 amino acids. The variable domain in full, completed from reference TRBV18 and TRBJ1-1, reads NAGVMQNPRHLVRRRGQEARLRCSPMKGHSHVYWYRQLPEEGLKFMVYLQKENIIDESGMPKERFSAEFPKEGPSILRIQQVVRGDSAAYFCASSPNQGGTEAFFGQGTRLTVV.

The chain uses TRBV18 and TRBJ1-1; D is unresolved. The germline V and J ends were trimmed by 2 bases and 1 base, with 14 bases remaining between them. The CDR3 is 16 residues long. The germline gives CDR1 KGHSH, CDR2 LQKENI. CDR3 residues: CASSPSRVSGNTEAFF. As DNA, the CDR3 is TGTGCCAGCTCACCAAGTCGGGTTTCGGGGAACACTGAAGCTTTCTTT.

This chain's CDR3 is CASSQGPGGSYEQYF. CDR3 coding DNA: TGTGCCAGCAGCCAAGGGCCAGGGGGTTCCTACGAGCAGTACTTC. The J gene is TRBJ2-7, the V gene TRBV3-1; 7 bases are shared with TRBD1. There are 15 residues in the CDR3. Germline assignment: CDR1 LGHDT and CDR2 YNNKEL (reference sequence). The ends lost 1 base at V and 1 base at J; junction bases unmatched: 4.

This clonotype was detected only a few times. A much larger clone is a single base away; this may be a read error. This chain uses TRBV4-2 with TRBJ2-4, with 10 bases identical to TRBD2. J gave up 6 bases and V 0 bases, and 8 bases lay outside the gene matches. CDR1 is LGHNA and CDR2 is YNFKEQ in the germline V gene. CDR3 length equals 17 residues. CDR3 sequence reads: CASSQDRSGGDINIQYF. The CDR3 bases are TGTGCCAGCAGCCAAGATAGGAGCGGGGGGGACATAAACATTCAGTACTTC.

This clonotype has a handful of counts. CDR3 nucleotide sequence: TGCAGCGTTGCCCGGGGGGCGAACACCGGGGAGCTGTTTTTT. Protein product: CSVARGANTGELFF. This chain links TRBV29-1 with TRBJ2-2, with 7 bases aligning to TRBD2. CDR1 is SQVTM, CDR2 ANQGSEA, per germline. Trimming cost V 4 bases and J 0 bases; bases outside gene matches: 2. This CDR3 spans 14 amino acids.